One sample yielded the 6 T cell receptor beta chains listed below, sequenced in a study of blood T cell repertoires in COVID-19. TCRdb keeps only in-frame clones here, not all; method: immunoSEQ multiplex PCR. The data show roughly 71,000 clones, 75% to 85% seen once. Sequenced: peripheral blood. Source of these receptors: a man aged 45-60 years with acute or convalescent COVID-19.

This sequence joins TRBV6-2 or TRBV6-3 and TRBJ2-4; possible D gene TRBD1, 6 bases. V lost 6 bases and J 6 bases, leaving 9 bases between the germline ends. CDR1 and CDR2 from the germline V gene are MNHEY and SVGEGT. The CDR3 sequence is 12 residues long. Here the CDR3 DNA reads TGTGCCAGCAGCACAGGGTTAAACATTCAGTACTTC. It translates to CASSTGLNIQYF.

The chain employs TRBV5-4 and TRBJ2-5, with 8 bases that match TRBD2. With V trimmed by 4 bases and J by 5 bases, 10 bases remained unmatched. Germline V lookup: CDR1 SGHNT, CDR2 YYREEE (reference sequence). This CDR3 contains 15 residues. The chain's CDR3 is CASSSGGAGRETQYF. For the CDR3, the DNA is TGTGCCAGCAGCAGCGGGGGCGCGGGCCGGGAGACCCAGTACTTC.

The chain has TRBV5-5 and TRBJ2-1; perhaps TRBD1 as D (6 bases). The CDR3 has 15 amino acids. Germline V gives CDR1 SGHKS, CDR2 YYEKEE (reference sequence). Trimming cost V 1 base and J 14 bases, with 22 bases left between them. This CDR3 is CASSLWPARPTGEFF. DNA for the CDR3: TGTGCCAGCAGCTTGTGGCCGGCACGGCCGACAGGAGAGTTCTTC.

The chain carries TRBV11-2 and TRBJ1-5; D gene ambiguous. Germline CDR1 is SGHAT and CDR2 is FQNNGV. The germline V and J ends were trimmed by 1 base and 2 bases, with 3 bases remaining between them. The length of the CDR3 is 13 residues. The CDR3 DNA reads TGTGCCAGCAGCTTAGTAGGCAATCAGCCCCAGCATTTT. Translation gives CASSLVGNQPQHF.

The V call is TRBV9, the J call TRBJ2-7, with 7 bases aligning to TRBD1. The V and J ends lost 0 bases and 4 bases, in that order; junction bases with no gene match: 4. Germline CDR1 SGDLS, CDR2 YYNGEE. The CDR3 is 14 amino acids. CDR3 coding DNA: TGTGCCAGCAGCGTAGGGACAGGAGATTACGAGCAGTACTTC. It codes for CASSVGTGDYEQYF.

The CDR3 loop reads CASSKKGDRGETQYF. The CDR3, as DNA: TGTGCCAGCAGCAAAAAAGGGGACAGGGGAGAGACCCAGTACTTC. This rearrangement joins TRBV21-1 to TRBJ2-5; TRBD1, as called in the table, went unchecked against the DNA. TRBV21-1 is noted as a pseudogene. The length of the CDR3 is 15 residues.